Sequencing of this T cell receptor beta chain was carried out in a study of blood T cell repertoires in COVID-19. Study-wide context: PBMCs, B-cell-depleted T cells, or T cells were the source of the cDNA or gDNA that made up the material.

Trimming pared 3 bases from V and 12 bases from J, leaving 14 bases between. Germline lookup yields CDR1 KGHSH and CDR2 LQKENI. The length of the CDR3 is 12 residues. Measured with immunoSEQ multiplex PCR; TCRdb has only the in-frame clones, and not every one. Seen here are fewer than 200,000 clones, roughly 75% observed once, and the top ten hold around 7%. The chain combines TRBV18 with TRBJ1-2; D gene unclear. This TCR came from a man in his 70s with active or convalescent COVID-19. Source material: peripheral blood. The CDR3 here is CASSPVEGGHTF. CDR3 nucleotide sequence: TGTGCCAGCTCACCGGTGGAGGGAGGCCACACCTTC.